The 7 T cell receptor beta chains listed next were all sequenced from one sample in a study of Graves' ophthalmopathy and Graves' hyperthyroidism. Amplification from RNA transcripts yielded the TCR beta CDR3 regions. Second-round multiplex PCR came after a first-round RT-PCR that employed HTBI primers. TCRdb independently ran MiXCR on the multiplex PCR reads; one entry per CDR3 protein. This sample has 300,000 to 450,000 distinct CDR3 sequences, with 17% found just once. Sequencing was carried out using peripheral blood. The receptors come from an adult woman with stable Graves' hyperthyroidism.

There are many counts of this clonotype. The V call is TRBV7-8, the J call TRBJ2-4; TRBD1 aligns across 10 bases. The length of the CDR3 is 15 residues. From germline, CDR1 is SGHVS and CDR2 FQNEAQ. V was pared by 4 bases and J by 7 bases, with 7 bases of the junction left unmatched. CDR3 DNA: TGTGCCAGCAGCTCAAGACAGGGGGCGCCGAACATTCAGTACTTC. Residues: CASSSRQGAPNIQYF. Based on the CDR3 plus reference TRBV7-8 and TRBJ2-4, the full variable domain is GAGVSQSPRYKVAKRGQDVALRCDPISGHVSLFWYQQALGQGPEFLTYFQNEAQLDKSGLPSDRFFAERPEGSVSTLKIQRTQQEDSAVYLCASSSRQGAPNIQYFGAGTRLSVL.

This clonotype was counted many times. The V and J genes are TRBV11-1 and TRBJ1-2; TRBD1 matches at 10 bases. Germline CDR1 reads SGHAT; CDR2 reads FQDESV (reference sequence). V shed 3 bases and J 4 bases; nucleotides not matched to a gene: 8. CDR3 length: 16 amino acids. The CDR3 nucleotides read TGTGCCAGCAGCTTCGCCGGGACAGGGGCTCCCTATGGCTACACCTTC. It encodes CASSFAGTGAPYGYTF.

This clonotype was seen ten or more times. The chain couples TRBV9 to TRBJ2-5, with TRBD2 identical over 13 bases. This CDR3 spans 15 amino acids. Germline loops: CDR1 SGDLS, CDR2 YYNGEE. The V segment lost 4 bases and the J segment 9 bases; nucleotides outside the gene matches: 9. The chain's CDR3 is CASSIGLAGVSPQYF. The DNA of the CDR3 is TGTGCCAGCAGCATCGGACTAGCGGGAGTATCTCCCCAGTACTTC.

In this sample, this clonotype turned up many times. The chain employs TRBV5-1 and TRBJ1-1; D is ambiguous. The germline V gene has CDR1 SGHRS and CDR2 YFSETQ. This CDR3 is built from 13 residues. Trimming removed 0 bases from V and 4 bases from J, with 7 bases in between. The CDR3 reads CASSLGSGTEAFF. Written as DNA, the CDR3 is TGCGCCAGCAGCTTGGGGAGCGGCACTGAAGCTTTCTTT. Complete variable domain (other parts from reference TRBV5-1 and TRBJ1-1): KAGVTQTPRYLIKTRGQQVTLSCSPISGHRSVSWYQQTPGQGLQFLFEYFSETQRNKGNFPGRFSGRQFSNSRSEMNVSTLELGDSALYLCASSLGSGTEAFFGQGTRLTVV.

This clonotype was detected many times. The chain is built from TRBV6-2 or TRBV6-3 and TRBJ1-5; D not certain. V was trimmed by 7 bases and J by 1 base, leaving 11 bases between them. This CDR3 has 14 residues. Germline V CDR1 and CDR2: MNHEY, SVGEGT. The CDR3 DNA is TGTGCCAGCATGGGTAACCCGAGCAATCAGCCCCAGCATTTT. Translation: CASMGNPSNQPQHF.

This clonotype has a count of ten or more. The V and J genes are TRBV29-1 and TRBJ2-7, with D perhaps given as TRBD1 or TRBD2 (5 bases each). The ends were cut back, 7 bases at V and 1 base at J, with 14 bases in the middle. Germline lookup yields CDR1 SQVTM and CDR2 ANQGSEA. The CDR3 runs 13 residues. In nucleotides, the CDR3 is TGCAGCGCTGGGACGGGGCCTTCCTACGAGCAGTACTTC. Translating gives CSAGTGPSYEQYF.

This clonotype was picked up many times. The gene calls are TRBV6-1 and TRBJ2-2; D may correspond to TRBD1 or TRBD2 (5 bases each). CDR3 length: 16 residues. The germline CDR1 and CDR2 sequences are MNHNS and SASEGT. The ends were cut back, 2 bases at V and 7 bases at J, with 17 bases in the middle. The DNA of the CDR3 is TGTGCCAGCAGTGAACGTGAAGGCTGGGGGAGCGGGGAGCTGTTTTTT. Protein product: CASSEREGWGSGELFF.